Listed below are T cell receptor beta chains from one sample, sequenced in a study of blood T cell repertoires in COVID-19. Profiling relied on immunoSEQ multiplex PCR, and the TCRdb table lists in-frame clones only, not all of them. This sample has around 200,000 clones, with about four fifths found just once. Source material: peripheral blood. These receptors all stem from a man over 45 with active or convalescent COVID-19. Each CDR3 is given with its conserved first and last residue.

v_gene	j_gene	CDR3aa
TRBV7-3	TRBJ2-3	CASSFAGSGTDTQYF
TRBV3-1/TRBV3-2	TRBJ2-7	CASSLGTGGGDEQYF
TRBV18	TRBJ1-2	CASSPGTEINYGYTF
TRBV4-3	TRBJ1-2	CASSQGTPTNYGYTF
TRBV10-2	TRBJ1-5	CASREGPGSNQPQHF
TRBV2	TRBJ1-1	CASSLQGYTEAFF
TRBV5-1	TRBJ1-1	CASSLGGGENTEAFF
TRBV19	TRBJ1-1	CASRRTLNTEAFF
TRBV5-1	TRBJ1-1	CASSLTRTGQNTEAFF
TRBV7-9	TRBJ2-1	CASSFYGSGNEQFF
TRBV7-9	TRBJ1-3	CASSLAGLRSSGNTIYF
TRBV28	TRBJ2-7	CASSSSGAGGGKYEQYF
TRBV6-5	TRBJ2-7	CASSYRTGRSYEQYF
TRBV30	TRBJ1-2	CAQSRGTGAGYGYTF
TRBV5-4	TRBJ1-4	CASSLDLGQPGEKLFF
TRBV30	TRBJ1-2	CASRGDDRGGYYGYTF
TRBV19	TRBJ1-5	CASSIPRDRVRRQPQHF
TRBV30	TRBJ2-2	CAWSVRTGELFF
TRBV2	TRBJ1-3	CASRAGFPGNTIYF
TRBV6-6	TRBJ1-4	CASSQLGGPTNEKLFF
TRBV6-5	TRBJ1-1	CASRTAFNLNTEAFF